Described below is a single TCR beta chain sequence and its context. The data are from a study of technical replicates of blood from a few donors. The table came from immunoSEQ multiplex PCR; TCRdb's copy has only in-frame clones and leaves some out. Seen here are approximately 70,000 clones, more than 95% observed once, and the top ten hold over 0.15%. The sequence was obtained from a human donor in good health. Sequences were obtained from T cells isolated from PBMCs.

In DNA form, the CDR3 reads TGTGCCAGCAGTTTAAACGGGGGGGAGGGAACTGAAGCTTTCTTT. This codes for CASSLNGGEGTEAFF. The genes are TRBV27 and TRBJ1-1; D might be TRBD1 (5 bases). V lost 2 bases and J 5 bases, leaving 15 bases between the germline ends. This CDR3 has 15 amino acids. In germline, CDR1 is MNHEY, CDR2 SMNVEV (reference sequence).